This passage covers 22 T cell receptor beta chains from one sample sequenced in a study of blood T cells in healthy people across ages (dated by TCRdb to about 2015). Library preparation used 5' RACE. The instrument given in TCRdb is Illumina HiSeq 2500. A second PCR of roughly 6 to 12 cycles was run with a J-beta primer mix and a sample-barcoded 5' primer. TCRdb took the public reads, trimmed them with fastp at Q25, ran MiXCR for clone calling and kept in-frame beta chains. Rows are combined by CDR3 protein, so each entry shows the most common genes and DNA. The sample table holds 1.5 million to 1.8 million distinct CDR3 sequences, of which approximately 39% were seen once. The ten largest account for 4% of the sample. The sample comprised blood. These receptors all stem from a woman aged 18-35 years in good health.

The rearrangement uses TRBV12-3 or TRBV12-4 and TRBJ2-1; weak D call: TRBD1 (5 bases). The length of the CDR3 is 14 residues. V lost 11 bases to trimming and J lost 0 bases, with 14 bases between them. CDR3 amino acids: CASKADSSYNEQFF. The CDR3 region has the DNA TGTGCCTCCAAGGCCGACAGCTCCTACAATGAGCAGTTCTTC.

There are a few counts of this clonotype. The chain recombines TRBV20-1 with TRBJ1-2; D possibly corresponds to TRBD1 (6 bases). CDR1 DFQATT and CDR2 SNEGSKA come from the germline V gene (reference sequence). V lost 3 bases, J lost 2 bases, and 13 bases lay in between. This CDR3 is built from 14 residues. In nucleotides, the CDR3 is TGCAGTGCTAGCGCCCAGGGGCTGAACTATGGCTACACCTTC. Residues: CSASAQGLNYGYTF.

The chain has TRBV28 and TRBJ2-7, with TRBD2 matching 13 bases. This CDR3 has 15 amino acids. With V trimmed by 2 bases and J by 4 bases, 2 bases remained unmatched. CDR1 is MDHEN and CDR2 is SYDVKM in the germline V gene. This CDR3 is CASSLVTSGRYEQYF. CDR3 coding DNA: TGTGCCAGCAGTTTAGTGACTAGCGGGAGGTACGAGCAGTACTTC. Full variable domain (outside the CDR3, taken from reference TRBV28 and TRBJ2-7): DVKVTQSSRYLVKRTGEKVFLECVQDMDHENMFWYRQDPGLGLRLIYFSYDVKMKEKGDIPEGYSVSREKKERFSLILESASTNQTSMYLCASSLVTSGRYEQYFGPGTRLTVT.

The chain is built from TRBV9 and TRBJ1-3, with no clear D. Germline CDR1 reads SGDLS; CDR2 reads YYNGEE. This CDR3 comprises 15 residues. V was trimmed by 3 bases and J by 0 bases, leaving 10 bases between them. CDR3 protein: CASSATGNSGNTIYF. CDR3 nucleotides: TGTGCCAGCAGCGCGACCGGGAACTCTGGAAACACCATATATTTT.

V gene TRBV24-1 combines with J gene TRBJ2-1; 10 bases are shared with TRBD2. The V gene's germline CDR1 is KGHDR and CDR2 SFDVKD. V shed 0 bases and J 5 bases; nucleotides not matched to a gene: 6. This CDR3 is 17 amino acids long. The CDR3 is CATSDLRTSGDNNEQFF. CDR3 nucleotide sequence: TGTGCCACCAGTGATTTGCGAACTAGCGGGGACAACAATGAGCAGTTCTTC.

The chain combines TRBV20-1 with TRBJ1-2; D might be TRBD1 (5 bases). V shed 4 bases and J shed 4 bases, with 16 bases lying between them. Germline CDR1 is DFQATT and CDR2 is SNEGSKA (reference sequence). The CDR3 consists of 14 residues. CDR3 in amino acids: CSAIDQGGTYGYTF. The DNA for the CDR3 is TGCAGTGCTATTGACCAGGGCGGAACCTATGGCTACACCTTC.

This chain connects TRBV20-1 to TRBJ2-1; a possible D gene is TRBD2 (6 bases). Trimming took 3 bases from V and 7 from J, leaving 10 bases between them. CDR1 DFQATT and CDR2 SNEGSKA come from the germline V gene (reference sequence). This CDR3 comprises 12 residues. CDR3 nucleotide sequence: TGCAGTGCTAGCGGGAGTTGGAATGAGCAGTTCTTC. Translating it yields CSASGSWNEQFF.

The chain uses TRBV11-1 and TRBJ2-5; 12 bases are shared with TRBD2. The CDR3 is 21 residues long. Germline trimming cut 1 base from V and 4 bases from J; bases unmatched to any gene: 19. Germline lookup yields CDR1 SGHAT and CDR2 FQDESV (reference sequence). The CDR3: CASSLVVRPLAGGFLRETQYF. DNA of the CDR3: TGTGCCAGCAGCTTAGTCGTCCGCCCCCTAGCGGGGGGGTTTTTAAGAGAGACCCAGTACTTC.

This chain uses TRBV10-2 with TRBJ1-3; D is undetermined. Deletions cut 8 bases from V and 0 bases from J, with 8 bases between. The CDR3 consists of 13 residues. The germline V gene encodes CDR1 WSHSY and CDR2 SAAADI. The CDR3 region is CASLAGSGNTIYF. The CDR3 DNA reads TGCGCCAGCCTGGCAGGCTCTGGAAACACCATATATTTT.

The rearrangement uses TRBV27 and TRBJ2-7; 9 nucleotides agree with TRBD1. V was clipped by 5 bases and J by 0 bases; unmatched bases: 5. This CDR3 is built from 15 residues. Germline values: CDR1 MNHEY, CDR2 SMNVEV (reference sequence). The CDR3 here is CASSTTGGPSYEQYF. Here the CDR3 DNA reads TGTGCCAGCAGTACCACAGGGGGCCCCTCCTACGAGCAGTACTTC.

This clonotype has more than one count but fewer than ten. This chain joins TRBV6-1 and TRBJ2-7, with TRBD2 matching over 10 bases. Germline V gene lookup returns CDR1 MNHNS and CDR2 SASEGT. The CDR3 consists of 13 residues. V trimming: 7 bases; J trimming: 6 bases; junction bases outside the gene matches: 6. CDR3 coding DNA: TGTGCCAGCACGGGACTAGCGAGGGCCGAGCAGTACTTC. It encodes CASTGLARAEQYF.

This clonotype was counted a few times. The J gene is TRBJ2-7, the V gene TRBV4-3; possibly TRBD2 for D (5 bases). The J call is in doubt because the DNA end fits TRBJ2-5 better. This CDR3 contains 15 residues. The germline gives CDR1 LGHNA, CDR2 YSLEER. The CDR3 loop reads CASSPRGMLTETQYF. DNA of the CDR3: TGCGCCAGCAGCCCCCGAGGGATGCTTACGGAGACCCAGTACTTC.

This clonotype was detected only a few times. The chain couples TRBV11-2 to TRBJ2-2; D is ambiguous. Germline CDR1 reads SGHAT; CDR2 reads FQNNGV. The CDR3 extends over 15 amino acids. V gave up 6 bases and J gave up 0 bases, with 11 bases separating them. As DNA, the CDR3 is TGTGCCAGCAGATTCTTTCTACCGAACACCGGGGAGCTGTTTTTT. Translating gives CASRFFLPNTGELFF.

V usage is TRBV9 and J usage is TRBJ2-7; 10 bases align to TRBD2. The CDR3 is 15 amino acids. The V segment lost 7 bases and the J segment 5 bases; nucleotides outside the gene matches: 12. Germline V lookup: CDR1 SGDLS, CDR2 YYNGEE. The CDR3 sequence is CASAGGLALDHEQYF. CDR3 in DNA: TGTGCCAGCGCCGGGGGACTAGCGTTGGACCACGAGCAGTACTTC. Full variable domain (missing parts from reference TRBV9 and TRBJ2-7): DSGVTQTPKHLITATGQRVTLRCSPRSGDLSVYWYQQSLDQGLQFLIQYYNGEERAKGNILERFSAQQFPDLHSELNLSSLELGDSALYFCASAGGLALDHEQYFGPGTRLTVT.

This clonotype was recorded a few times. V gene TRBV5-7 combines with J gene TRBJ2-5; 7 bases agree with TRBD1. TRBV5-7 counts as an open reading frame of uncertain function. The CDR3 runs to 17 residues. The junction had 19 bases not matched to a gene; V was cut back by 7 bases and J by 4 bases. Here the CDR3 reads CASQLGPRQGVTETQYF. CDR3 coding DNA: TGTGCCAGCCAATTGGGCCCACGACAGGGAGTCACAGAGACCCAGTACTTC.

This clonotype was picked up a small number of times. CDR3: CASSLGPPEDEQFF. The CDR3 DNA is TGTGCCAGCAGCTTAGGGCCACCTGAGGATGAGCAGTTCTTC. The chain couples TRBV7-9 to TRBJ2-1; no clear D gene. Trimming stripped 1 base from V and 8 bases from J, with 12 bases between. From germline, CDR1 is SEHNR and CDR2 FQNEAQ (reference sequence). The CDR3 length is 14 residues.

This clonotype has only a few counts. The rearrangement links TRBV9 to TRBJ2-1; possible D gene TRBD2, 6 bases. With 0 bases removed from V and 3 bases from J, the gap between germline ends came to 10 bases. The CDR3 has 15 amino acids. Germline CDR1 SGDLS, CDR2 YYNGEE. CDR3 amino acids: CASSVVGGNYNEQFF. Written as DNA, the CDR3 is TGTGCCAGCAGCGTAGTCGGGGGAAACTACAATGAGCAGTTCTTC.

V usage is TRBV7-2 and J usage is TRBJ2-2; D not resolved. Germline values: CDR1 SGHTA, CDR2 FQGNSA. The CDR3 covers 15 residues. With 5 bases removed from V and 0 bases from J, the gap between germline ends came to 10 bases. The CDR3: CASSRTFANTGELFF. Written as DNA, the CDR3 is TGTGCCAGCAGCCGAACGTTCGCGAACACCGGGGAGCTGTTTTTT.

This chain connects TRBV4-3 to TRBJ2-7; TRBD1 is a possible D gene (6 bases). V lost 0 bases, J lost 0 bases, and 12 bases lay in between. This CDR3 is built from 16 residues. Looked up from germline, CDR1 is LGHNA and CDR2 is YSLEER. As DNA, the CDR3 is TGCGCCAGCAGCCAAGATGTGCAGGGGTCCTCCTACGAGCAGTACTTC. Protein product: CASSQDVQGSSYEQYF.

The rearrangement uses TRBV7-2 and TRBJ2-1, with 9 bases aligning to TRBD2. The CDR3 extends over 15 amino acids. The junction had 5 bases not matched to a gene; V was cut back by 5 bases and J by 3 bases. Germline V CDR1 and CDR2: SGHTA, FQGNSA. CDR3 DNA: TGTGCCAGCAGCAAGACTAGCGGACTCTACAATGAGCAGTTCTTC. Encoded protein: CASSKTSGLYNEQFF.

The chain recombines TRBV7-3 with TRBJ2-2; perhaps D is TRBD1 or TRBD2 (6 bases each). The V and J ends lost 2 bases and 15 bases respectively, with 10 bases between them. Germline assignment: CDR1 SGHTA and CDR2 FQGTGA. The CDR3 has 11 amino acids. The CDR3 DNA is TGTGCCAGCAGCTTAGGGGGGCCGTTGTTTTTT. This encodes CASSLGGPLFF. The full variable domain, completed using reference TRBV7-3 and TRBJ2-2, is GAGVSQTPSNKVTEKGKYVELRCDPISGHTALYWYRQSLGQGPEFLIYFQGTGAADDSGLPNDRFFAVRPEGSVSTLKIQRTERGDSAVYLCASSLGGPLFFGEGSRLTVL.

The chain uses TRBV20-1 and TRBJ2-7; TRBD1 matches 7 bases. CDR1 is DFQATT, CDR2 SNEGSKA, per germline (reference sequence). J lost 6 bases, V lost 1 base, and 12 bases had no gene match. The CDR3 spans 15 residues. In DNA, the CDR3 is TGCAGTGCTAGAGCCCAACCGGGACAGAGAGTCGAGCAGTACTTC. It translates to CSARAQPGQRVEQYF.